Listed below are T cell receptor beta chains from one sample, sequenced in a study of T-cell reconstitution after alpha-beta-depleted transplantation in children. Using its own MiXCR run on the PCR reads, TCRdb lists one record per CDR3 protein. Of about 600,000 distinct CDR3 sequences listed, 23% are singletons. Sequences were derived from PBMCs, mostly from graft donor cells, sampled 360 days after TCRalphabeta/CD19-depleted stem cell transplant. These receptors originate from a boy under two years old who had a stem cell transplant for acute myeloid leukemia, so the T cells may come from the graft donor. Both conserved end residues are part of each CDR3. A D gene is named only where the DNA matches it firmly. Clone size appears in some rows only: once, few, many, or a class for an expanded clone.

cdr3_nt cdr3_aa j_call clone_size d_call v_call
TGTGCCAGCAGGCGAAGGGACGGGCCGAATGAAAAACTGTTTTTT CASRRRDGPNEKLFF TRBJ1-4 few - TRBV6-1
TGCAGTGCCACCTCCTTGGACAGGGGGCGCGGAGTCTATGGCTACACCTTC CSATSLDRGRGVYGYTF TRBJ1-2 few TRBD1 TRBV20-1
TGCGCCAGCAGCTTGGATGGGGGGTACGGTGAGCAGTTCTTC CASSLDGGYGEQFF TRBJ2-1 - - TRBV5-1
TGTGCCACCAGTCCGGCGGGGGGAACTCTCTCCTACAATGAGCAGTTCTTC CATSPAGGTLSYNEQFF TRBJ2-1 few TRBD2 TRBV24-1
TGTGCCAGTAGTCGTCGCGGTGAGCAAGAGACCCAGTACTTC CASSRRGEQETQYF TRBJ2-5 - - TRBV19
TGTGCCAGCAGTCCTGGGCAAGGGGCCTATGGCTACACCTTC CASSPGQGAYGYTF TRBJ1-2 many - TRBV12-3/TRBV12-4
TGCAGCGTTGAGAGAGACAGGGCGAGTTTAGAGACCCAGTACTTC CSVERDRASLETQYF TRBJ2-5 - TRBD1 TRBV29-1
TGTGCTAGTGGTTTGGGACAGCCTAGCACAGATACGCAGTATTTT CASGLGQPSTDTQYF TRBJ2-3 few - TRBV12-5
TGTGCCAGCAGACCTAGCGGAAACACCGGGGAGCTGTTTTTT CASRPSGNTGELFF TRBJ2-2 many TRBD2 TRBV6-2/TRBV6-3
TGTGCCAGCAGTTTGGGGACGGTTGAAGCTTTCTTT CASSLGTVEAFF TRBJ1-1 many - TRBV28
TGCGCCAGCAGCCAAGATGGCGGGTTAGGAGAGACCCAGTACTTC CASSQDGGLGETQYF TRBJ2-5 many - TRBV4-1
TGTGCCAGCAGGCCCGATGTAGCGTACGAGCAGTACTTC CASRPDVAYEQYF TRBJ2-7 many - TRBV27
TGTGCCAGCAGTTTGGAAGACAGTCCTTATGGCTACACCTTC CASSLEDSPYGYTF TRBJ1-2 many - TRBV12-3/TRBV12-4
TGCGCCAGCAGCCAAGATGGCGGGGGAGGCCGGTATACGCAGTATTTT CASSQDGGGGRYTQYF TRBJ2-3 few TRBD2 TRBV4-3
TGTGCCAGCAGCGTGGCCGGTTCTGACAGGGGAGAGACCCAGTACTTC CASSVAGSDRGETQYF TRBJ2-5 - TRBD1 TRBV5-6
TGCGCCAGCACCGCTAAGGAGAACACTGAAGCTTTCTTT CASTAKENTEAFF TRBJ1-1 - - TRBV4-3
TGTGCCAGCAGCCGGGACTCCTCAGATGAGCAGTTCTTC CASSRDSSDEQFF TRBJ2-1 many - TRBV5-6
TGCAGTGTTTTAGCGGGGCCTCCAGAGACCCAGTACTTC CSVLAGPPETQYF TRBJ2-5 many TRBD2 TRBV20-1
TGCAGTGCTAGAGATACACCAGGGGTATACAATGAGCAGTTCTTC CSARDTPGVYNEQFF TRBJ2-1 many - TRBV20-1
TGCAGCGTGGCCGGGACAGCCGTCTCTGGGGCCAACGTCCTGACTTTC CSVAGTAVSGANVLTF TRBJ2-6 many TRBD1 TRBV29-1
TGTGCCAGCTCATCAACCAAAAACAGGGCCACCGGGGAGCTGTTTTTT CASSSTKNRATGELFF TRBJ2-2 - - TRBV18
TGTGCCAGCAGTTTACAGGCTTGGGCAGGGGGACAAGAGACCCAGTACTTC CASSLQAWAGGQETQYF TRBJ2-5 many TRBD1 TRBV12-3/TRBV12-4
TGTGCCACCAGCAGAGCCTGGACAGACGAAAAACTGTTTTTT CATSRAWTDEKLFF TRBJ1-4 many - TRBV15
TGTGCCATCAGTGACCCGACAGGACCCCAAGAGACCCAGTACTTC CAISDPTGPQETQYF TRBJ2-5 few - TRBV10-3
TGTGCCAGCAGGAAAGATAACAATGAGCAGTTCTTC CASRKDNNEQFF TRBJ2-1 few - TRBV13
TGTGCCAGCAGTCACCCTGGGGCAGGGGGCAATGAGCAGTTCTTC CASSHPGAGGNEQFF TRBJ2-1 once TRBD1 TRBV7-8
TGTGCCAGCAGCCAAGACAGGGCGGGAGATACGCAGTATTTT CASSQDRAGDTQYF TRBJ2-3 many - TRBV4-2
TGTGCCATCAGTGAGTCGCGGCAGGGGAAGAATGAGCAGTTCTTC CAISESRQGKNEQFF TRBJ2-1 few - TRBV10-3
TGTGCCAGCAGTGAAAATCGGGGAGGCGGGGCCCCAGATACGCAGTATTTT CASSENRGGGAPDTQYF TRBJ2-3 few - TRBV25-1
TGTGCCAGCAGCTTATCAGGGAGTAAGATCAATGAGCAGTTCTTC CASSLSGSKINEQFF TRBJ2-1 - - TRBV7-9
TGCAGTGCTAGAGTTTCGGGACGAGGCTCACCCCTCCACTTT CSARVSGRGSPLHF TRBJ1-6 - - TRBV20-1
TGTGCCAGCAGCTTACGAACAGGGCATCCCACTGAAGCTTTCTTT CASSLRTGHPTEAFF TRBJ1-1 - - TRBV7-6
TGTGCCAGCAATCGGGATTGGGTCACTGAAGCTTTCTTT CASNRDWVTEAFF TRBJ1-1 - - TRBV12-3/TRBV12-4
TGTGCCAGCAGCGTAGTAGGTTCGCCCAACACCGGGGAGCTGTTTTTT CASSVVGSPNTGELFF TRBJ2-2 - - TRBV9
TGTGCCCTGATAAGTGGAGGCACCGGGGAGCTGTTTTTT CALISGGTGELFF TRBJ2-2 - - TRBV7-2
TGCAGTGCTAGATCCGAGGACAGAAACATTCAGTACTTC CSARSEDRNIQYF TRBJ2-4 - - TRBV20-1
TGTGCCAGCAGCTCCCTCCAGATCGACGACCAAGAGACCCAGTACTTC CASSSLQIDDQETQYF TRBJ2-5 few - TRBV7-6